This T cell receptor (beta chain) was sequenced for a study of T-cell reconstitution after alpha-beta-depleted transplantation in children. Study conclusions and caveats: A year post-transplant, T-cell counts and diversity derived mostly from newly produced T cells. At around two months after transplant, the alpha-beta T cells were reportedly derived from several hundred expanded clones that came from non-depleted graft cells. Surviving recipient T cells and intrathymic progenitors accounted for some patients' high TCRbeta diversity at day 60.

TCRbeta library preparation incorporated unique molecular identifiers. TCRdb passed the PCR reads through MiXCR, listing each CDR3 protein once. The data show roughly 100,000 distinct CDR3 sequences, roughly 7.1% seen once. On this clonotype: The antigen is not known.

The germline CDR1 and CDR2 sequences are LNHDA and SQIVND (reference sequence). This CDR3 comprises 13 residues. The V end lost 10 bases, the J end lost 8 bases, and 18 bases lay between the germline ends. The V call is TRBV19, the J call TRBJ2-1; D is possibly TRBD1 (8 bases). This specimen consisted of PBMCs, obtained before TCRalphabeta/CD19-depleted stem cell transplant. This clonotype originated in a boy aged 2 to 10 with acute lymphoblastic leukemia, due to receive a stem cell transplant. Written as DNA, the CDR3 is TGTGCCACGAATCCCACAGGGGGGGATGAGCAGTTCTTC. This sequence encodes CATNPTGGDEQFF.